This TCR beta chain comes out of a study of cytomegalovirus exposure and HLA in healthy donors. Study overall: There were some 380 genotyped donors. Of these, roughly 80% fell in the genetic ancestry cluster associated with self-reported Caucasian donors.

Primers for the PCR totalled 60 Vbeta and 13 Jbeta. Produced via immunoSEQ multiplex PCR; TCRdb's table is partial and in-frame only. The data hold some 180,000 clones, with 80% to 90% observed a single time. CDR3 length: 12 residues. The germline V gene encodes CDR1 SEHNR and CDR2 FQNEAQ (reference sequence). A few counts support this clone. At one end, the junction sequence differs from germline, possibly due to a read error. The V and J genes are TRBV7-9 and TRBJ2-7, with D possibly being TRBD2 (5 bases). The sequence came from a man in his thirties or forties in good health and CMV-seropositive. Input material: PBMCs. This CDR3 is CSSSRAGYEQYF. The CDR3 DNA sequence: TGTTCCAGCAGCCGGGCGGGCTACGAGCAGTACTTC.